The clone carrying this T cell receptor (beta chain) was recorded only once. In the original analysis: Estimated nucleated cell counts came from reference gene primer amplification. The method was immunoSEQ multiplex PCR; TCRdb's version includes in-frame clones alone and lacks a portion of them. From that table come the V and J calls and clone size; the DNA was used to work out D and trimming. The data contain approximately 140,000 clones, 75% to 90% of them seen just once; the ten biggest clones take up more than 15%. The sample originates from a study of blood T cell repertoires in COVID-19. Study-wide context: Nucleic acid was either cDNA or gDNA, and it came from T cells, B-cell-depleted T cells, or PBMCs.

Trimming cost V 9 bases and J 6 bases; bases outside gene matches: 6. There are 13 residues in the CDR3. The specimen sequenced was peripheral blood. J is TRBJ1-4 and V is TRBV12-3 or TRBV12-4, with 8 nucleotides matching TRBD1. The receptor was isolated from a man aged 50 to 60 with active or convalescent COVID-19. The CDR3 DNA follows: TGTGCCAGTCGTGGACAGGGCGATGAAAAACTGTTTTTT. Its translation is CASRGQGDEKLFF.